The clone carrying this T cell receptor beta chain qualifies as medium-sized. Antigen unknown. The assay was run at survey level. Profiling relied on immunoSEQ multiplex PCR, and the TCRdb table lists in-frame clones only, not all of them. Altogether tens of thousands of clones are present, about 79% being singletons, with the ten largest covering around a tenth. This record comes from a study of STAT5B mutations in CD4+ large granular lymphocyte leukemia. Study-level points and caveats: TRBV06-family usage was enriched in top patient clones (8/27) versus controls (2/35).

The CDR3 contains 12 residues. Trimming took 5 bases from V and 2 from J, leaving 7 bases between them. Germline lookup yields CDR1 MNHNY and CDR2 SVGAGI (reference sequence). The rearrangement links TRBV6-6 to TRBJ2-7; D gene ambiguous. The receptor's source is a human donor in good health. The sample consisted of CD4+ T cells from blood buffy coats. DNA for the CDR3: TGTGCCAGCAGTACTAAGACCTACGAGCAGTACTTC. This encodes CASSTKTYEQYF.